What follows is one T cell receptor beta chain and its context. The antigen is not known. The data originate from a study of graft-versus-host responses after intestinal transplantation. At the level of the study: Anti-thymocyte globulin was used for induction in all recipients, who then took tacrolimus and steroids for 3 to 4 years.

The table came from immunoSEQ multiplex PCR; TCRdb's copy has only in-frame clones and leaves some out. Of nearly 110,000 clones detected, approximately 86% appear once; the ten largest clones hold over 0.6%. V shed 7 bases, J shed 8 bases, and the junction held 3 bases outside the gene matches. From germline, CDR1 is MNHEY and CDR2 SVGAGI. The CDR3 runs 12 residues. Study observations and caveats: Early declines in HvG clones that occurred post-transplant were associated with peak circulating GvH clone levels. In patients with graft-donor T cell macrochimerism, allograft graft-versus-host to host-versus-graft clonal ratios were high. Recipient marrow showed GvH clones, some seen first in ileum or blood.

The V call is TRBV6-5, the J call TRBJ1-2; 11 bases match TRBD1. The sequenced sample was unstimulated CD4+ T cells sorted from spleen or lymph node cells, obtained before transplant. The origin of this receptor is a human donor who was the organ donor for an intestinal transplant. The CDR3 loop reads CASIGTGGGYTF. CDR3 coding DNA: TGTGCCAGCATCGGGACAGGGGGAGGCTACACCTTC.